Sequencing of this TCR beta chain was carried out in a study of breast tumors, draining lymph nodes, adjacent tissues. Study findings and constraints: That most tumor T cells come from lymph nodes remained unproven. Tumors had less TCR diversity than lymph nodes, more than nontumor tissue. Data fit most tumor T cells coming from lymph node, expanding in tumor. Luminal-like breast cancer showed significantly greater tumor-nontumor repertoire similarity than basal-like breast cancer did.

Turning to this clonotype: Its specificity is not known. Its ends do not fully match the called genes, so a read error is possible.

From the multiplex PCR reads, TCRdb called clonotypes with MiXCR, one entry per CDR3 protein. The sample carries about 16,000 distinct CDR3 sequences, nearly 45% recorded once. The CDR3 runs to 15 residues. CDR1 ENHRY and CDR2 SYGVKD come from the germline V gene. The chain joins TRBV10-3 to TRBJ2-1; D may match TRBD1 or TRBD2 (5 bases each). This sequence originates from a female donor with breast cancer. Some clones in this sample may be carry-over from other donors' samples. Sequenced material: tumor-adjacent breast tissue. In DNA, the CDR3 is TGTGCCAGCAGTTACTTGGGACGCAGGCGGAATGAGCAGTCCTTC. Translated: CASSYLGRRRNEQSF.